Many counts were recorded for the clone carrying this TCR beta chain. The sample comes from a study of blood T cell repertoires in COVID-19. The germline V gene encodes CDR1 SGHNT and CDR2 YENEEA. V trimming: 5 bases; J trimming: 12 bases; junction bases outside the gene matches: 13. CDR3 length: 14 amino acids. The table came from immunoSEQ multiplex PCR; TCRdb's copy has only in-frame clones and leaves some out. The sample carries roughly 100,000 clones, roughly 72% recorded once. This TCR derives from a man of 80 years or more with acute or convalescent COVID-19. Input material: peripheral blood. This sequence joins TRBV11-3 and TRBJ2-1, with 7 bases lining up with TRBD2. This CDR3 reads CASSRSGAGIVQFF. The CDR3 DNA reads TGTGCCAGCAGCCGAAGCGGGGCGGGAATCGTGCAGTTCTTC.